Included here is one T cell receptor (beta chain) sequence, with context. Method: immunoSEQ multiplex PCR; TCRdb's copy keeps in-frame clones and lacks some. The sample lists 120,000 to 150,000 clones, about 93% occurring once. This sample is part of a study of T cell responses to AZD1222 COVID-19 vaccine. This clonotype originated in an adult in good health. The specimen was peripheral blood, collected on day 0 of AZD1222 vaccination.

The CDR3 is CASLRDLGTGELFF. CDR3 in DNA: TGTGCCAGCTTAAGGGACTTGGGAACCGGGGAGCTGTTTTTT. This chain uses TRBV2 with TRBJ2-2; D is possibly TRBD2 (6 bases). With 8 bases removed from V and 5 bases from J, the gap between germline ends came to 15 bases. Germline assignment: CDR1 SNHLY and CDR2 FYNNEI. This CDR3 contains 14 residues.